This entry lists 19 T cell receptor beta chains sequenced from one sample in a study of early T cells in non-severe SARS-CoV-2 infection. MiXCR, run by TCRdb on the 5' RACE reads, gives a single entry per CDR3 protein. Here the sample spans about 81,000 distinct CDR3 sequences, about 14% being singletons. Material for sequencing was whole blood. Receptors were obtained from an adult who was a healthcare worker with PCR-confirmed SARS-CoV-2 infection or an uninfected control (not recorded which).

In nucleotides, the CDR3 is TGTGCCAGCTCTACTCCCCTCGGAGGGGGGAACGAGCAGTACTTC. It is translated as CASSTPLGGGNEQYF. The chain is built from TRBV9 and TRBJ2-7; the D gene could be TRBD1 or TRBD2 (6 bases each). CDR1 and CDR2 from the germline V gene are SGDLS and YYNGEE. The CDR3 extends over 15 amino acids. Trimming cost V 7 bases and J 5 bases, with 22 bases left between them.

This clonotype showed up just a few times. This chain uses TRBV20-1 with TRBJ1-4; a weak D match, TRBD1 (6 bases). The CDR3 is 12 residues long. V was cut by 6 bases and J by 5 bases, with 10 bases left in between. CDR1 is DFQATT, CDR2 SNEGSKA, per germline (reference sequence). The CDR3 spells CSAPQGNEKLFF. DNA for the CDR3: TGCAGTGCCCCGCAGGGGAATGAAAAACTGTTTTTT.

CDR3 residues: CASSSGTGPYEQYF. In nucleotides, the CDR3 is TGTGCCAGCAGTTCCGGGACAGGGCCCTACGAGCAGTACTTC. The V call is TRBV28, the J call TRBJ2-7, with TRBD1 identical over 9 bases. CDR1 is MDHEN and CDR2 is SYDVKM in the germline V gene. The CDR3 has 14 residues. J lost 2 bases, V lost 4 bases, and 3 bases had no gene match.

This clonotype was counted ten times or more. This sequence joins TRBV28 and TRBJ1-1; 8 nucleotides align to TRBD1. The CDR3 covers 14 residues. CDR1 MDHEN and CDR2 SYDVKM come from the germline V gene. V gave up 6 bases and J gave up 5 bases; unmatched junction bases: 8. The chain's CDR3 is CASSIRGLMTEAFF. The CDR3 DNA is TGTGCCAGCAGCATCAGGGGGCTGATGACTGAAGCTTTCTTT.

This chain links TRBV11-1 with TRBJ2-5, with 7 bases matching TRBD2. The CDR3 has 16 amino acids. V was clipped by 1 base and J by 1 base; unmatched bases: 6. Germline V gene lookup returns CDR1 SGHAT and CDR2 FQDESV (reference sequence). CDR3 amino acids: CASSLVWRGTQETQYF. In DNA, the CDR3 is TGTGCCAGCAGCTTAGTATGGCGGGGGACCCAAGAGACCCAGTACTTC.

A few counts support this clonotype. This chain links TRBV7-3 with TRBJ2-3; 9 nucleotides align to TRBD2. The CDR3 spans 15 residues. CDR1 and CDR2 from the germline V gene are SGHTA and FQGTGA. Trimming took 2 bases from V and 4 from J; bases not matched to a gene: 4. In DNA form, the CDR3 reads TGTGCCAGCAGCTTACTGGGACTAGCTTCAGATACGCAGTATTTT. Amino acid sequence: CASSLLGLASDTQYF.

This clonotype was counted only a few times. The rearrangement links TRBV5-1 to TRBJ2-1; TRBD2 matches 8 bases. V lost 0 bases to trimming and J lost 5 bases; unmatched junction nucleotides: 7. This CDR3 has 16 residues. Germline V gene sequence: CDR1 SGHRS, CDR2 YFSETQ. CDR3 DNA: TGCGCCAGCAGCTTGGATGCCGGGACTAGGAACAATGAGCAGTTCTTC. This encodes CASSLDAGTRNNEQFF.

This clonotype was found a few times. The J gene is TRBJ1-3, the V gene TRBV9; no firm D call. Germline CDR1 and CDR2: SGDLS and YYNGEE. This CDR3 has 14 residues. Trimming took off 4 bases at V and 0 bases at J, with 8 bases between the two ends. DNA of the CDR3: TGTGCCAGCAGCCGACGGTCCTCTGGAAACACCATATATTTT. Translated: CASSRRSSGNTIYF.

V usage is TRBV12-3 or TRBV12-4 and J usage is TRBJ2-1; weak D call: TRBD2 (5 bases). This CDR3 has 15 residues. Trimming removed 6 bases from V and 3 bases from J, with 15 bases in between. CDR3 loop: CASRPSSRRYNEQFF. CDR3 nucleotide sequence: TGTGCCAGCAGACCTAGCTCCCGACGCTACAATGAGCAGTTCTTC.

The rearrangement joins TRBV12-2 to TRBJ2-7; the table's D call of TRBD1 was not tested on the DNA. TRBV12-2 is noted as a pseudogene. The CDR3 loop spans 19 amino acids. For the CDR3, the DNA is TGTGCAAGTCGCCCTCTTACGTCCGGGGTCGGACTTTTCGGGTGTGAGCAGTACTTC. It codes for CASRPLTSGVGLFGCEQYF.

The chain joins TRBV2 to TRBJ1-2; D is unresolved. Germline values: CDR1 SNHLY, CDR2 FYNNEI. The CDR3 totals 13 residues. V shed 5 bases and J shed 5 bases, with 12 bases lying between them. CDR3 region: CASSTDGQYGYTF. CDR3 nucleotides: TGTGCCAGCAGTACGGACGGGCAATATGGCTACACCTTC.

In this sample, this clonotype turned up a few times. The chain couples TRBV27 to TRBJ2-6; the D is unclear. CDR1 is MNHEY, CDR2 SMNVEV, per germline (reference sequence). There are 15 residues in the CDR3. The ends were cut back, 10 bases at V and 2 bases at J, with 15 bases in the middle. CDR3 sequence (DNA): TGTGCCACCCCAATGCGAGGCACTGGGGCCAACGTCCTGACTTTC. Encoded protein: CATPMRGTGANVLTF.

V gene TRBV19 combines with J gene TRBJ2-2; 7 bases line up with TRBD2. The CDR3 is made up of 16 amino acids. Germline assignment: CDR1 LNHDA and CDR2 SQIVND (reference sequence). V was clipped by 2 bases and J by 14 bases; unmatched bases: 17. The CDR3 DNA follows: TGTGCCAGTAGTATACCTGGCGGGGGACCCCACCCAGTACTGTTTTTT. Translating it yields CASSIPGGGPHPVLFF.

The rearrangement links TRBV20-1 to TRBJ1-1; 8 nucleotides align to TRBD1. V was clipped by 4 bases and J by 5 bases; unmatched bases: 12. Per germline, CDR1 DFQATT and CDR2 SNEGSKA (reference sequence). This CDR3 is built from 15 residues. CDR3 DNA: TGCAGTGCTAATGAAAACCAGGGGGCAGGAACTGAAGCTTTCTTT. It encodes CSANENQGAGTEAFF.

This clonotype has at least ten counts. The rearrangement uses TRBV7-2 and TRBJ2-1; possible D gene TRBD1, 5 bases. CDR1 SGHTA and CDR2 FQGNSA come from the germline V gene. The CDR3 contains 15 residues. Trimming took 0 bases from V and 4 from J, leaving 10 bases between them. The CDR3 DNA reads TGTGCCAGCAGCTTAGCCCAGGGCACTTACAATGAGCAGTTCTTC. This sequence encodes CASSLAQGTYNEQFF.

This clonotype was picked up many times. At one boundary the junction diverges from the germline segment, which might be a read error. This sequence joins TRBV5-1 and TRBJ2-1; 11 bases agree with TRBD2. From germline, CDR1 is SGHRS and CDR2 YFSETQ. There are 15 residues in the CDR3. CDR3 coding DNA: TGCGCCAGCAGCCCACTAGCGGGGGTAGACAAGGAGCAGTTCTTC. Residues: CASSPLAGVDKEQFF. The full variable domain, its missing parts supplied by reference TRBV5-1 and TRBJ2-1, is KAGVTQTPRYLIKTRGQQVTLSCSPISGHRSVSWYQQTPGQGLQFLFEYFSETQRNKGNFPGRFSGRQFSNSRSEMNVSTLELGDSALYLCASSPLAGVDKEQFFGPGTRLTVL.

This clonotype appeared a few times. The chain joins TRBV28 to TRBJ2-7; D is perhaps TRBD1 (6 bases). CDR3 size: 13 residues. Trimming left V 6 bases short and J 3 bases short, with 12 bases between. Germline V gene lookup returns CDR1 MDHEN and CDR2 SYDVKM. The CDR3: CASRPTGIYEQYF. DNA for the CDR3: TGTGCCAGCAGACCCACAGGGATCTACGAGCAGTACTTC.

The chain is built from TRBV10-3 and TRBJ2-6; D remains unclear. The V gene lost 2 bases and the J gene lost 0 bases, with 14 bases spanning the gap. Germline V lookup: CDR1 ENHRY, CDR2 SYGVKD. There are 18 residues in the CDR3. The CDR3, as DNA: TGTGCCATCAGTGAGACCGCAACCCCTAGCTCTGGGGCCAACGTCCTGACTTTC. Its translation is CAISETATPSSGANVLTF.

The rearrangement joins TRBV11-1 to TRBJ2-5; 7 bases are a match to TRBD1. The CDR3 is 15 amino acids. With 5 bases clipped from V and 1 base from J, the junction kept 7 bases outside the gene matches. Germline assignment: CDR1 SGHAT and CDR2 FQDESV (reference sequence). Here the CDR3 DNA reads TGTGCCAGCAGCCAGTACGGACAGGCCCAAGAGACCCAGTACTTC. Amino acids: CASSQYGQAQETQYF. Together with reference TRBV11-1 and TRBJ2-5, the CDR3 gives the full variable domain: EAEVAQSPRYKITEKSQAVAFWCDPISGHATLYWYRQILGQGPELLVQFQDESVVDDSQLPKDRFSAERLKGVDSTLKIQPAELGDSAMYLCASSQYGQAQETQYFGPGTRLLVL.